The 11 T cell receptor beta chains given below trace back to one sample, sequenced in a study of blood T cell repertoires in COVID-19. Sequencing was performed with immunoSEQ multiplex PCR; in TCRdb, only in-frame clones are kept and a portion is missing. The sample records about 190,000 clones, 76% being singletons. Sequencing was done on a sample of PBMCs or T cells enriched from blood (not recorded which). These receptors originate from a woman between 50 and 59 years old with acute COVID-19.

This clone was counted a few times. V and J are TRBV19 and TRBJ1-5; 9 bases agree with TRBD1. This CDR3 has 17 residues. V gave up 7 bases and J gave up 0 bases; unmatched junction bases: 10. Germline lookup yields CDR1 LNHDA and CDR2 SQIVND (reference sequence). The CDR3 spells CASTGQGPEDSNQPQHF. The CDR3 DNA sequence: TGTGCCAGTACCGGACAGGGGCCCGAAGATAGCAATCAGCCCCAGCATTTT.

This clone has a handful of counts. The V call is TRBV19, the J call TRBJ1-5, with TRBD1 matching over 7 bases. Germline V gene lookup returns CDR1 LNHDA and CDR2 SQIVND (reference sequence). After removal of 5 bases from V and 6 bases from J, the junction contained 10 bases not matched to a gene. The CDR3 consists of 15 residues. CDR3 bases: TGTGCCAGTAGTGGGTGGGATAAGGGGGCTCAGCCCCAGCATTTT. Its protein product is CASSGWDKGAQPQHF.

A single count supports this clone. This rearrangement joins TRBV28 to TRBJ1-2; D may be TRBD1 (5 bases). V was cut by 8 bases and J by 2 bases, with 15 bases left in between. CDR1 and CDR2 (germline): MDHEN, SYDVKM. This CDR3 is 14 amino acids long. CDR3 in amino acids: CASLRGGGNYGYTF. CDR3 nucleotide sequence: TGTGCCAGCCTTCGGGGCGGGGGAAACTATGGCTACACCTTC.

This rearrangement joins TRBV6-1 to TRBJ2-7, with 8 bases that match TRBD1. CDR1 is MNHNS, CDR2 SASEGT, per germline. This CDR3 is 15 amino acids long. V shed 2 bases, J shed 6 bases, and the junction held 9 bases outside the gene matches. This CDR3 is CASSETGTGRGEQYV. The CDR3 coding sequence is TGTGCCAGCAGTGAAACCGGGACAGGAAGGGGCGAGCAGTACGTC.

This clone was seen ten or more times. V gene TRBV7-2 combines with J gene TRBJ1-5, with 8 bases matching TRBD1. The ends lost 3 bases at V and 7 bases at J; junction bases unmatched: 8. CDR1 is SGHTA and CDR2 is FQGNSA in the germline V gene. The CDR3 is 15 residues long. The CDR3 DNA follows: TGTGCCAGCAGCTTGCAAACAGGGGGAGGCCAGCCCCAGCATTTT. It encodes CASSLQTGGGQPQHF.

V gene TRBV3-1 (or the pseudogene TRBV3-2) combines with J gene TRBJ1-2; no clear D. The CDR3 runs 13 residues. V was shortened by 5 bases and J by 4 bases, with 11 bases between the two germline ends. Germline V CDR1 and CDR2: LGHDT, YNNKEL (reference sequence). In nucleotides, the CDR3 is TGTGCCAGCAGCGGCGGCGGACTCTATGGCTACACCTTC. Encoded protein: CASSGGGLYGYTF.

The CDR3: CASSQRTSGDPDTQYF. The CDR3 bases are TGTGCCAGCAGCCAACGGACTAGCGGGGATCCAGATACGCAGTATTTT. The chain uses TRBV7-6 and TRBJ2-3, with 12 bases lining up with TRBD2. Germline CDR1 and CDR2: SGHVS and FNYEAQ. Unmatched junction bases numbered 7, after V lost 5 bases and J lost 4 bases. There are 16 residues in the CDR3.

V gene TRBV4-1 combines with J gene TRBJ1-5; 8 positions agree with TRBD1. Germline V gene sequence: CDR1 MGHRA, CDR2 YSYEKL. The CDR3 spans 17 residues. V lost 4 bases, J lost 2 bases, and 10 bases stayed unmatched. CDR3 residues: CASSPGPGGMGNQPQHF. The CDR3 DNA is TGCGCCAGCAGCCCCGGCCCAGGGGGCATGGGCAATCAGCCCCAGCATTTT.

The genes are TRBV18 and TRBJ1-6, with D perhaps TRBD1 (5 bases). The V end lost 5 bases, the J end lost 4 bases, and 12 bases lay between the germline ends. This CDR3 is 15 amino acids long. Germline-derived CDR1 and CDR2 are KGHSH and LQKENI. CDR3 sequence reads: CASSSDRPYNSPLHF. The CDR3 nucleotides are TGTGCCAGCTCATCAGACAGACCATATAATTCACCCCTCCACTTT.

The sample holds many counts of this clone. V is TRBV10-1 and J is TRBJ1-3, with D maybe TRBD1 (6 bases). V lost 8 bases and J 0 bases, leaving 23 bases between the germline ends. The CDR3 has 18 amino acids. Germline V lookup: CDR1 WNHNN, CDR2 SYGVQD (reference sequence). CDR3 region: CASSAGTPNASSGNTIYF. DNA of the CDR3: TGCGCCAGCTCGGCCGGGACACCTAACGCCAGCTCTGGAAACACCATATATTTT.

J is TRBJ1-2 and V is TRBV9; 9 nucleotides match TRBD1. Germline V CDR1 and CDR2: SGDLS, YYNGEE. This CDR3 is 15 amino acids long. J lost 2 bases, V lost 1 base, and 3 bases had no gene match. The CDR3 DNA reads as TGTGCCAGCAGCGTATTAGGACAGGGGAACTATGGCTACACCTTC. Translating it yields CASSVLGQGNYGYTF.